This entry features one T cell receptor (beta chain) sequence. The antigen this receptor binds is unknown. Base qualities are not at hand, and no much larger clone is one base apart. V is reduced by 4 bases and J by 8 bases, leaving a spacing of 14 bases between them. The CDR3 contains 13 residues, cysteine and phenylalanine counted. Left in the record is the CDR3 DNA by itself, 39 bases read in frame from the first base. CDR1 and CDR2 (DFQATT, SNEGSKA) derive from the germline V gene (reference sequence). The data were produced on an Illumina NovaSeq 6000. TCRalpha and TCRbeta cDNA libraries were constructed by 5'RACE with constant-segment primers, with sample barcodes and unique molecular identifiers being introduced. RNA was extracted from every sample with Trizol reagent. Library amplification was performed in two PCR steps, and a second sample barcode and Illumina TruSeq adapters were introduced in the second step. Sequencing of libraries was performed on an Illumina NovaSeq with 2 x 150 bp paired-end reads. For the original study's pipeline: With migec v1.2.7, reads were demultiplexed and then collapsed into UMI-guided consensus sequences. Using mixcr v2.1.11, the UMI consensuses were aligned to TRA and TRB V and J templates and assembled into clonotypes. Clonotypes were classified as expanded or contracted when called significant by both edgeR and NoisET, with noise models trained on biological replicates. For edgeR calls, the cutoffs were a false discovery rate-adjusted p below 0.01 and a log2 fold-change threshold of 1. As an exploratory analysis of dynamics, PCA with hierarchical clustering was applied to max-normalized trajectories of the 1000 most abundant clonotypes. Separately sequenced CD4+ and CD8+ repertoires were used to assign the CD4 or CD8 phenotype of responding clones. TCRdb cleaned the public reads at Q25 with fastp, built clones with MiXCR and kept in-frame beta chains. One record per CDR3 amino acid sequence lists the most common genes and DNA. TCRdb's processing, not the study's, gives the V and J calls here. The sample profile shows approximately 290,000 distinct CDR3 sequences; approximately 15% of them were found once. Clones ranked in the top ten supply more than 20% of the sample.

These data are taken from a study of T-cell memory formation after mild COVID-19 listed by TCRdb under 2021. Context from the whole study: Most TCR sequence clusters were specific to one of the two donors. In two donors, T-cell clones that expanded and contracted after mild COVID-19 were followed by sequencing TCRalpha and TCRbeta repertoires longitudinally. The cohort was made up of two young adult volunteers, one female and one male, who were previously healthy.

The paper as a whole reports these results and caveats: Contracting CD4+ clones appeared mostly in the CM and EM memory subsets, whereas CD8+ clones were enriched in EMRA. The second-wave clones that peaked on day 37 were not confirmed to be SARS-CoV-2 specific. Some responding clones were detected in pre-infection memory, suggesting pre-existing cross-reactive memory T cells joined the SARS-CoV-2 response. The study included only a couple of mild cases, and larger cohorts that include severe cases with pre-infection samples were judged to be necessary. Clones contracting from day 15 to 85 had balanced CD4/CD8 phenotypes, while a second wave expanding from day 15 to 37 was biased towards CD4+.

Ficoll-Paque density gradient centrifugation was the method used to isolate PBMCs. The origin of this receptor is a young man who had mild COVID-19 (a few samples of this study predate the infection). The sample titles of this study are shuffled in the database, so cell type and time point are left out; the donor was told from shared clones. The sequencing input was PBMCs or a T cell subset sorted from them (not recorded which). The receptor chain draws on TRBV20-1 and TRBJ1-4; no D segment can be confidently identified. The CDR3 sequence is CSAKGVRGEKLFF. In nucleotide form, the sequence is TGCAGTGCTAAAGGAGTACGGGGAGAAAAACTGTTTTTT.